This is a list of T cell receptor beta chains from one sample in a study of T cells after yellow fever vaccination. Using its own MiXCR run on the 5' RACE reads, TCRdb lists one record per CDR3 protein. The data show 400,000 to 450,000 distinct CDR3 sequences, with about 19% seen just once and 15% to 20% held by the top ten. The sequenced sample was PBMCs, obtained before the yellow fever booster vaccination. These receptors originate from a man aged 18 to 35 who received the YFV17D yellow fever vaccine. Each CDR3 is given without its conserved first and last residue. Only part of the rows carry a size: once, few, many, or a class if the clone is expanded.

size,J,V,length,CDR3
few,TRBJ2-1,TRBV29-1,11,SGRDSSYNEQF
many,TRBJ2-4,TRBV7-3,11,ASSLKGENIQY
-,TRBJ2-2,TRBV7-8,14,ATIGGGEIITGELF
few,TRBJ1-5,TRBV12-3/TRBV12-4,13,ASMAGGHSNQPQH
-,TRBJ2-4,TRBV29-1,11,SVERSAGDIQY
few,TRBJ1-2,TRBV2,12,ASIQTGFDYGYT
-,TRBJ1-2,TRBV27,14,ASSWASRGLFYGYT
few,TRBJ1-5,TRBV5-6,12,ASSLFRDNQPQH
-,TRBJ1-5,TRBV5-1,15,ASSLAGSGDSNQPQH
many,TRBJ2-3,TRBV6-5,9,ASSESDTQY
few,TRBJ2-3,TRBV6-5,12,ASRVGVVGDTQY